A selection of T cell receptor beta chains follows, all from one sample in a study of OX40 agonist ivuxolimab in advanced cancers. The method was immunoSEQ multiplex PCR; TCRdb's version includes in-frame clones alone and lacks a portion of them. This table has tens of thousands of clones, less than 90% appearing once. The specimen comprised CD4+ or CD8+ T cells sorted from blood, sampled in a trial of the OX40 agonist ivuxolimab. Source of these receptors: an adult with an advanced solid tumor such as melanoma, head and neck, liver or kidney cancer. CDR3s include the opening cysteine and the closing phenylalanine or tryptophan. The D gene is left open where the match is weak. Expanded clones are given a class, and other clones once, few, many or no size at all.

TRBJ1-2 . TRBV5-1 . TGCGCCAGCAGCTTCGGTGGGCTGAATGGCTACACCTTC CASSFGGLNGYTF
TRBJ1-4 few TRBV29-1 TRBD1 TGCAGCGCAGACACAGGGGACCTTAATGAAAAACTGTTTTTT CSADTGDLNEKLFF
TRBJ1-5 . TRBV7-2 . TGTGCCAGCAGCAACAATGCCAGGCAGCCCCAGCATTTT CASSNNARQPQHF
TRBJ1-5 . TRBV4-1 . TGCGCCAGCAGCCAAGGCCCCCCACGGGGAGATAGCAATCAGCCCCAGCATTTT CASSQGPPRGDSNQPQHF
TRBJ1-4 . TRBV6-5 . TGTGCCAGCAGTTACGTCCAGGCTAATAATGAAAAACTGTTTTTT CASSYVQANNEKLFF
TRBJ1-1 . TRBV5-4 . TGTGCCAGCAGCTTGGAGGGGCGACTACAATTGAACACTGAAGCTTTCTTT CASSLEGRLQLNTEAFF
TRBJ2-3 . TRBV2 . TGTGCCAGCAGTGGATTTCAGGGGTTGACAGATACGCAGTATTTT CASSGFQGLTDTQYF
TRBJ2-5 . TRBV5-6 . TGTGCCAGCAGCTTGGTAGAGAGGGGAGAGACCCAGTACTTC CASSLVERGETQYF
TRBJ2-2 few TRBV2 . TGTGCCAGCAGGAATGACGGGGAGCTGTTTTTT CASRNDGELFF
TRBJ1-1 once TRBV9 . TGTGCCAGCAGCGTAGAGGAGAACACTGAAGCTTTCTTT CASSVEENTEAFF
TRBJ1-2 . TRBV5-1 TRBD1 TGCGCCAGCAGCACCGAAGGACAGGGAGGGACTGGCTACACCTTC CASSTEGQGGTGYTF
TRBJ2-2 . TRBV12-2 . TGTGCAAGTCGCTTGAGCTCTGGGAAGAACACCGGGGAGCTGTTTTTT CASRLSSGKNTGELFF
TRBJ1-3 . TRBV6-5 . TGTGCCAGCAGTTACTCGGGGCAGGGAAACACCATATATTTT CASSYSGQGNTIYF
TRBJ2-2 . TRBV5-6 . TGTGCCAGCACTCCCTTGGGACCCCGGAACACCGGGGAGCTGTTTTTT CASTPLGPRNTGELFF
TRBJ2-5 few TRBV4-2 . TGTGCCAGCAGCCAACCACAGGGAGTAGGGACCCAGTACTTC CASSQPQGVGTQYF
TRBJ1-2 few TRBV30 . TGTGCCTGGAGTATAACGGATGGCTACACCTTC CAWSITDGYTF
TRBJ1-1 . TRBV11-2 . TGTGCCAGCAGCTTGAGCGCTATGGCCGCTTTCTTT CASSLSAMAAFF
TRBJ2-3 . TRBV10-3 TRBD2 TGTGCCATCACCGGACTAGCGGGGAGCACAGATACGCAGTATTTT CAITGLAGSTDTQYF
TRBJ1-2 . TRBV9 TRBD1 TGTGCCAGCAGCAGGACAGGAGAAGATTCTTTATATGGCTACACCTTC CASSRTGEDSLYGYTF
TRBJ2-7 . TRBV6-5 . TGTGCCAGCAGTTACACAGGGGGGAGGGACGAGCAGTACTTC CASSYTGGRDEQYF
TRBJ1-3 . TRBV5-1 TRBD1 TGCGCCAGCAGCTTGGATGGACAGGGAGTTGGAAACACCATATATTTT CASSLDGQGVGNTIYF
TRBJ1-2 . TRBV7-3 TRBD1 TGTGCCAGCAGCCTCGACAGGGCCGAGGGCTACACCTTC CASSLDRAEGYTF
TRBJ2-1 few TRBV4-2 TRBD2 TGTGCCAGCAGCCAAGTATCTGCGGGGGGGCCGGGTGAGCAGTTCTTC CASSQVSAGGPGEQFF
TRBJ1-4 . TRBV5-1 . TGCGCCAGCAGCTTGGCTACTGCTCCAAATGAAAAACTGTTTTTT CASSLATAPNEKLFF
TRBJ2-7 . TRBV5-1 TRBD1 TGCGCCAGCAGCCCGTCCCGGGACAGGGAGTACGAGCAGTACTTC CASSPSRDREYEQYF
TRBJ2-1 once TRBV4-1 TRBD2 TGCGCCAGCAGCCAAGATCGATCTAGCGGGGGGGGCAGGTTGTATAATGAGCAGTTCTTC CASSQDRSSGGGRLYNEQFF
TRBJ1-5 . TRBV30 . TGTGCCTGGGGGGGAGAGGGGAATCAGCCCCAGCATTTT CAWGGEGNQPQHF
TRBJ2-5 . TRBV7-3 . TGTGCCAGCAGCTTAACACGGGAACAAGAGACCCAGTACTTC CASSLTREQETQYF
TRBJ1-6 . TRBV7-6 TRBD1 TGTGCCAGCAGATCTAGGGGACAGGGGTTCTCACCCCTCCACTTT CASRSRGQGFSPLHF
TRBJ2-1 . TRBV7-2 . TGTGCCAGCAGCCTCTCGGGAGTGTCCTACAATGAGCAGTTCTTC CASSLSGVSYNEQFF
TRBJ2-3 . TRBV6-1 . TGTGCCAGCAGTGAATACTATTTAGAGGGCACAGATACGCAGTATTTT CASSEYYLEGTDTQYF
TRBJ1-5 once TRBV6-5 . TGTGCCAGCAGTTACGGGGGGGGCAATCAGCCCCAGCATTTT CASSYGGGNQPQHF
TRBJ1-5 . TRBV18 . TGTGCCAGCTCACTACGGGACGGACGCAATCAGCCCCAGCATTTT CASSLRDGRNQPQHF
TRBJ2-6 . TRBV7-3 . TGTGCCAGCAGCCCCCACTCTGGGGCCAACGTCCTGACTTTC CASSPHSGANVLTF
TRBJ1-5 . TRBV5-5 . TGTGCCAGCAGCTTATCTAGCAATCAGCCCCAGCATTTT CASSLSSNQPQHF
TRBJ2-3 . TRBV5-6 TRBD2 TGTGCCAGCAGCTTCCGCGGGGGGCCCAGTGATACGCAGTATTTT CASSFRGGPSDTQYF
TRBJ2-5 once TRBV19 TRBD1 TGTGCCAGTAGTAGGGACAGGGCCTACAAAGAGACCCAGTACTTC CASSRDRAYKETQYF
TRBJ2-3 . TRBV5-8 . TGTGCCAGCAGCAGTATCTCACAGGGAGGGGATACGCAGTATTTT CASSSISQGGDTQYF
TRBJ2-3 . TRBV12-5 . TGTGCTAGTAATCGGGCGGGGTTCACAGATACGCAGTATTTT CASNRAGFTDTQYF
TRBJ2-5 . TRBV5-1 . TGCGCCAGCAGCTATACAACCCAAGAGACCCAGTACTTC CASSYTTQETQYF
TRBJ1-2 . TRBV29-1 TRBD1 TGCAGCGTTGGCCAGGGGGCTACGTATGGCTACACCTTC CSVGQGATYGYTF
TRBJ1-1 once TRBV9 TRBD1 TGTGCCAGCAGCGTAGGGGGACAGGGGACCTACACTGAAGCTTTCTTT CASSVGGQGTYTEAFF
TRBJ1-5 . TRBV28 . TGTGCCAGCAGTTTACCGGGATCAGGGCAGCCCCAGCATTTT CASSLPGSGQPQHF
TRBJ1-2 . TRBV7-9 TRBD1 TGTGCCAGCAGCATAACGGACAGGGATGGAAACACCTTC CASSITDRDGNTF
TRBJ2-2 . TRBV19 TRBD2 TGTGCCAGTAACAAACTAGCGGGGGGCCCCACCGGGGAGCTGTTTTTT CASNKLAGGPTGELFF
TRBJ2-3 . TRBV28 . TGTGCCAGCAATTCAGGGATGACAGATACGCAGTATTTT CASNSGMTDTQYF
TRBJ2-7 . TRBV11-3 TRBD1 TGTGCCAGCAGCCCGGGACAGGGCTACGAGCAGTACTTC CASSPGQGYEQYF
TRBJ2-7 . TRBV28 . TGTGCCAGCAGGCGGACGGGGAGCTCCTACGAGCAGTACTTC CASRRTGSSYEQYF
TRBJ2-7 . TRBV28 TRBD1 TGTGCCAGCAGTTCTTCAGGACAGGTCCAGTTTGGGGAGCAGTACTTC CASSSSGQVQFGEQYF
TRBJ2-6 . TRBV5-1 . TGCGCCAGCAGGTTAGACAGGCCCGGGGCCAACGTCCTGACTTTC CASRLDRPGANVLTF
TRBJ1-6 . TRBV6-1 TRBD1 TGTGCCAGCAGTGAAAAGGGACAGGGGAAATATTCACCCCTCCACTTT CASSEKGQGKYSPLHF
TRBJ1-4 few TRBV11-2 . TGTGCCAGCAGATTCCAAGGGGGTGAAAAACTGTTTTTT CASRFQGGEKLFF